This T cell receptor beta chain was sequenced for a study of T cells after yellow fever vaccination. Germline V CDR1 and CDR2: SGHRS, YFSETQ. The V segment lost 4 bases and the J segment 7 bases; nucleotides outside the gene matches: 7. The CDR3 is 16 residues long. TCRdb fed the 5' RACE reads into MiXCR, producing one record per CDR3 protein. In the table there are 550,000 to 750,000 distinct CDR3 sequences, approximately 15% of which are singletons. The chain couples TRBV5-1 to TRBJ2-1, with 14 bases aligning to TRBD2. This TCR was sampled from a man aged 25 to 45 who received the YFV17D yellow fever vaccine. Sequencing was performed on PBMCs, taken on the day of the yellow fever booster vaccination. The CDR3 is CASSPGTSGGMNEQFF. In DNA, the CDR3 is TGCGCCAGCAGCCCCGGGACTAGCGGGGGCATGAATGAGCAGTTCTTC. The whole variable domain, filled in from reference TRBV5-1 and TRBJ2-1, reads KAGVTQTPRYLIKTRGQQVTLSCSPISGHRSVSWYQQTPGQGLQFLFEYFSETQRNKGNFPGRFSGRQFSNSRSEMNVSTLELGDSALYLCASSPGTSGGMNEQFFGPGTRLTVL.